This entry concerns a single T cell receptor beta chain. Other DNA sequences in the sample encode the same CDR3. The V gene's germline CDR1 is SGDLS and CDR2 YYNGEE. V lost 0 bases and J 0 bases, leaving 10 bases between the germline ends. This CDR3 is 15 amino acids long. The data were produced by immunoSEQ multiplex PCR, yet TCRdb's version contains in-frame clones alone and is incomplete. The data show some 640,000 clones, more than 80% seen once. The treatment denotes: over 15 received Ad26.COV2.S at low or high dose, single or two shots; about 5 received placebo; per-sample allocation not given. Day 63 following the first vaccine or placebo injection was when the samples were taken. This record comes from a study of Ad26.COV2.S vaccination and SARS-CoV-2 variants.

This TCR was recovered from a person aged 18-60 years who received the Ad26.COV2.S COVID-19 vaccine or a placebo. The chain has TRBV9 and TRBJ2-7, with D maybe TRBD2 (6 bases). Source: peripheral blood, taken in a trial of Ad26.COV2.S vaccine versus placebo. The CDR3 DNA sequence: TGTGCCAGCAGCGTAGGCGGGGACCTCTCCTACGAGCAGTACTTC. Its translation: CASSVGGDLSYEQYF.